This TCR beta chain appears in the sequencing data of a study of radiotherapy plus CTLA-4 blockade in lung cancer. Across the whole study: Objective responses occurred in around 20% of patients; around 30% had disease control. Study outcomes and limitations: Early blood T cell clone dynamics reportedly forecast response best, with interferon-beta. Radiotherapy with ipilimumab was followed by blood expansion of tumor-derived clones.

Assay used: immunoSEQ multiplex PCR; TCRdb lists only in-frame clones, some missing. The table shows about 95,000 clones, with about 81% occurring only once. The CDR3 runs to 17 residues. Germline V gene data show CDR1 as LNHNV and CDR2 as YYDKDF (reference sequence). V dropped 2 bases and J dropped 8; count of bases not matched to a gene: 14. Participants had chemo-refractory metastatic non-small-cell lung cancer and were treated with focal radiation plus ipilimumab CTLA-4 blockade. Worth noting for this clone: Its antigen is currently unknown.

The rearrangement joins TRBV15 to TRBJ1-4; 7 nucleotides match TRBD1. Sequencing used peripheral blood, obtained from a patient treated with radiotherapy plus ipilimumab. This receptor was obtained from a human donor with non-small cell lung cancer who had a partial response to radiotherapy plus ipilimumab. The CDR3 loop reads CATSRPDFRGMQEKLFF. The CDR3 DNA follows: TGTGCCACCAGCAGACCAGACTTCAGGGGGATGCAGGAAAAACTGTTTTTT.